The 3 T cell receptor beta chains given below trace back to one sample, sequenced in a study of yellow fever vaccine responses in identical twins. TCRdb independently ran MiXCR on the RT-PCR reads; one entry per CDR3 protein. The top ten hold about 2.7% of the sample, which has under 25,000 distinct CDR3 sequences, 65% to 85% seen once. The starting material was T cells from blood (PBMCs), unsorted or a sorted subset (not recorded which), obtained before or after yellow fever vaccination (not recorded which). These receptors originate from a woman younger than 35 who received the yellow fever vaccine.

V and J are TRBV3-1 and TRBJ2-2, with no clear D. The CDR3 sequence is 14 residues long. Germline V CDR1 and CDR2: LGHDT, YNNKEL (reference sequence). Trimming left V 0 bases short and J 5 bases short, with 7 bases between. The CDR3 DNA reads TGTGCCAGCAGCCAAGATCTGGTAACCGGGGAGCTGTTTTTT. This gives the protein CASSQDLVTGELFF.

This clonotype has just a few counts. The chain links TRBV5-4 to TRBJ2-7, with no clear D. V lost 4 bases and J 4 bases, leaving 6 bases between the germline ends. CDR1 SGHNT and CDR2 YYREEE come from the germline V gene (reference sequence). CDR3 size: 11 residues. CDR3 sequence reads: CASSALYEQYF. DNA of the CDR3: TGTGCCAGCAGCGCCCTATACGAGCAGTACTTC.

Written as DNA, the CDR3 is TGCAGTGCTCACGTCCAGCCCACCGGGGAGCTGTTTTTT. Translated: CSAHVQPTGELFF. The rearrangement links TRBV20-1 to TRBJ2-2; D unclear. The length of the CDR3 is 13 residues. The V end was cut by 5 bases, the J end by 4 bases, with 11 bases between. Germline V CDR1 and CDR2: DFQATT, SNEGSKA (reference sequence).